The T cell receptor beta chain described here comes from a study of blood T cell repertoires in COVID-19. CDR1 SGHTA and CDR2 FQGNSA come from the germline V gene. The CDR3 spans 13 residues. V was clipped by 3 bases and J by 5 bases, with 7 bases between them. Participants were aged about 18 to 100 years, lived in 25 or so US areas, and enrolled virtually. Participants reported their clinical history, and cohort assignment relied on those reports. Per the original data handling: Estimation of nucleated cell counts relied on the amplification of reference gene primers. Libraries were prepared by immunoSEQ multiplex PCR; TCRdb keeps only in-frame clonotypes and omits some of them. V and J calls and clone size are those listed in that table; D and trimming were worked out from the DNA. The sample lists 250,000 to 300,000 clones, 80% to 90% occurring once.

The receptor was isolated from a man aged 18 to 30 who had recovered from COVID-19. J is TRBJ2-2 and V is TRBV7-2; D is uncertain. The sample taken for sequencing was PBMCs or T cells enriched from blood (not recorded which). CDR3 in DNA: TGTGCCAGCAGCTTCGGGTGGACCGGGGAGCTGTTTTTT. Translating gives CASSFGWTGELFF.